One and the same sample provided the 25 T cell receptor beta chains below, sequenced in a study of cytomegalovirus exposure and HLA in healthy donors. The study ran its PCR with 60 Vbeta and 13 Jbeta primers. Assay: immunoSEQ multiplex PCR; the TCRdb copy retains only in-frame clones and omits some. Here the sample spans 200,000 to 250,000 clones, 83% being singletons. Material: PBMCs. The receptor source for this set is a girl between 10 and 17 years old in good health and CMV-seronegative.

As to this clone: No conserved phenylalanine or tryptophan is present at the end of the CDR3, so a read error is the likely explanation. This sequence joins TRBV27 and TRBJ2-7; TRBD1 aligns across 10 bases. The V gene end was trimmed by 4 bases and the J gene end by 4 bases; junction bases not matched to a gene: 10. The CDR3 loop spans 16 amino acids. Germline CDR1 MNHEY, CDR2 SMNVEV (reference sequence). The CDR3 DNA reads TGTGCCAGCAGTTCTTATGTGGGACAGGGGATATACGAGCAGTACCTC. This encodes CASSSYVGQGIYEQYL.

DNA for the CDR3: TGCGCCAGCGCTCAAACCCACCGGGGACAGGAGGCCAACTATGGCTACACCTTC. This codes for CASAQTHRGQEANYGYTF. V and J are TRBV23-1 and TRBJ1-2, with 8 bases aligning to TRBD1. TRBV23-1 is given ORF status, its function remaining uncertain. The CDR3 consists of 18 residues. The V segment lost 8 bases and the J segment 2 bases; nucleotides outside the gene matches: 19.

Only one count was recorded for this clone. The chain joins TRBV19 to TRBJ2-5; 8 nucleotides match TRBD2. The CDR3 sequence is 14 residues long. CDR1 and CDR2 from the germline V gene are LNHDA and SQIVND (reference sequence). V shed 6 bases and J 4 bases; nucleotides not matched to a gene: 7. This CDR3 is CASRTNGGGETQYF. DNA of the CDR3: TGTGCCAGTAGAACAAACGGGGGGGGAGAGACCCAGTACTTC.

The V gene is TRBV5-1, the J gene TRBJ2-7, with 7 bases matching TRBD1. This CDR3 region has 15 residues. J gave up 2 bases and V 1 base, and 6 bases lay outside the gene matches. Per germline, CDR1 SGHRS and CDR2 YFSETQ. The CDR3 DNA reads TGCGCCAGCAGCTTGTCAACAGGGGCTCCCTACGAGCAGTACTTC. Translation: CASSLSTGAPYEQYF.

The chain's CDR3 is CASGTSGYNEQFF. CDR3 nucleotides: TGCGCCAGCGGGACTAGCGGATACAATGAGCAGTTCTTC. The chain links TRBV10-2 to TRBJ2-1; TRBD2 matches 11 bases. CDR1 and CDR2 (germline): WSHSY, SAAADI. V trimming: 8 bases; J trimming: 4 bases; junction bases outside the gene matches: 1. This CDR3 spans 13 amino acids.

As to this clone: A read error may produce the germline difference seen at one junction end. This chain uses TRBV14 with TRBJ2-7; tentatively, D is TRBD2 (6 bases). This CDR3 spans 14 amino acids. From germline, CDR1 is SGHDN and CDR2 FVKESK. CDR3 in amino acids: CAGSLTGGVDEQYF. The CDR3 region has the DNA TGTGCCGGCAGCCTCACCGGGGGAGTAGACGAGCAGTACTTC.

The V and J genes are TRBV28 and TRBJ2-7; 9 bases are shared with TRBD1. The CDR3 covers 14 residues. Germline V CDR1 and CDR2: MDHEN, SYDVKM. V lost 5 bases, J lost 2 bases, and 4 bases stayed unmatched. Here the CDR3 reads CASSMGQGPYEQYF. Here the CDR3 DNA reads TGTGCCAGCAGTATGGGACAGGGACCCTACGAGCAGTACTTC. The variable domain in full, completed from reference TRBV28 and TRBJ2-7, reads DVKVTQSSRYLVKRTGEKVFLECVQDMDHENMFWYRQDPGLGLRLIYFSYDVKMKEKGDIPEGYSVSREKKERFSLILESASTNQTSMYLCASSMGQGPYEQYFGPGTRLTVT.

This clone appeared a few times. CDR3 protein: CASSSGNTEAFF. For the CDR3, the DNA is TGTGCCAGCAGTTCCGGGAACACTGAAGCTTTCTTT. V and J are TRBV28 and TRBJ1-1; D is ambiguous. The CDR3 spans 12 residues. Trimming took off 4 bases at V and 1 base at J, with 4 bases between the two ends. CDR1 and CDR2 from the germline V gene are MDHEN and SYDVKM.

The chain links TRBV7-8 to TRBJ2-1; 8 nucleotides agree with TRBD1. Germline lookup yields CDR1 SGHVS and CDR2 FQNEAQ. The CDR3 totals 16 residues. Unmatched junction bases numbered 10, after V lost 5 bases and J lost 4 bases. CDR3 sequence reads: CASSPRDRSFYNEQFF. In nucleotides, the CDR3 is TGTGCCAGCAGCCCCCGGGACAGGTCCTTTTACAATGAGCAGTTCTTC.

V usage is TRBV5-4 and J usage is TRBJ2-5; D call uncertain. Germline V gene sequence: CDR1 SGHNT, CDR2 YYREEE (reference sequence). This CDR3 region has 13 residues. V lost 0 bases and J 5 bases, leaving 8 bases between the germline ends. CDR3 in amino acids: CASSLGRRETQYF. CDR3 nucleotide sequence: TGTGCCAGCAGCTTGGGTCGCAGGGAGACCCAGTACTTC.

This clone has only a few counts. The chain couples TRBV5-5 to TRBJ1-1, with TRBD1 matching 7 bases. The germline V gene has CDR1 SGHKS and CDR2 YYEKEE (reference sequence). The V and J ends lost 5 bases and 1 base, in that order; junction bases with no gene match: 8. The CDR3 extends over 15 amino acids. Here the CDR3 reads CASRAPGTANTEAFF. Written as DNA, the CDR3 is TGTGCCAGCAGAGCACCCGGGACAGCGAACACTGAAGCTTTCTTT.

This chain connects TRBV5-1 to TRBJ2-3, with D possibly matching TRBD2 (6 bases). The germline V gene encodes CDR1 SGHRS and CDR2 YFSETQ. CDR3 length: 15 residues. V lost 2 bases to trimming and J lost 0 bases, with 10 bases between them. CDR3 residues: CASSLASASTDTQYF. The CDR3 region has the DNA TGCGCCAGCAGCTTAGCTAGCGCCAGCACAGATACGCAGTATTTT.

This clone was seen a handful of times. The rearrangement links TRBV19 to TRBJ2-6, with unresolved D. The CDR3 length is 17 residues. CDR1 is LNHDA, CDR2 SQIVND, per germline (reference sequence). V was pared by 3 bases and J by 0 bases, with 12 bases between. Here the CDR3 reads CASSMVPKLSGANVLTF. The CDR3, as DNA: TGTGCCAGTAGTATGGTACCAAAACTCTCTGGGGCCAACGTCCTGACTTTC.

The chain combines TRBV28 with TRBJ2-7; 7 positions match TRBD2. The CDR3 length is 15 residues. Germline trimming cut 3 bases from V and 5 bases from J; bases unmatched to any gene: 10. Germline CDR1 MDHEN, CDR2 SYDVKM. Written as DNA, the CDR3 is TGTGCCAGCAGTTTCGCCGGGACTACGAAACACGAGCAGTACTTC. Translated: CASSFAGTTKHEQYF.

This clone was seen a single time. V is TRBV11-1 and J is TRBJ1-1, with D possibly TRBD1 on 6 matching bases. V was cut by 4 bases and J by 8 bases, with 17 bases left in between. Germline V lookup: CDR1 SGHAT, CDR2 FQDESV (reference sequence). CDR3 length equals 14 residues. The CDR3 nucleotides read TGTGCCAGCAGCTCGGGGGGCAGTCTTATAGAAGCTTTCTTT. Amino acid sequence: CASSSGGSLIEAFF.

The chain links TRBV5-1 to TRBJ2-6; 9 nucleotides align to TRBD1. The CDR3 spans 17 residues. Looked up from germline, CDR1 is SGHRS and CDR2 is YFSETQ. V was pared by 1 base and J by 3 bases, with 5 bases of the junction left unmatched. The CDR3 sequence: CASSLRRGQGGANVLTF. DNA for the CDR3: TGCGCCAGCAGCTTGAGGCGGGGACAGGGTGGGGCCAACGTCCTGACTTTC.

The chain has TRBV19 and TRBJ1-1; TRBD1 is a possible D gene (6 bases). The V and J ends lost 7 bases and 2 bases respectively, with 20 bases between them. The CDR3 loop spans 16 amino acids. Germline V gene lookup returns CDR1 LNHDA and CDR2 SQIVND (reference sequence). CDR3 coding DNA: TGTGCCAGTACACCCTCCGGGGGGACACCTAACACTGAAGCTTTCTTT. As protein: CASTPSGGTPNTEAFF.

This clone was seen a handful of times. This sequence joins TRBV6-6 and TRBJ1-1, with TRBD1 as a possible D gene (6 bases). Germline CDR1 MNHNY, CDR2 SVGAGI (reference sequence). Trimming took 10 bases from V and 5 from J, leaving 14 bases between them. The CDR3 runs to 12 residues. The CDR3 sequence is CATTQQGTEAFF. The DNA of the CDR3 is TGTGCCACGACTCAACAGGGAACTGAAGCTTTCTTT.

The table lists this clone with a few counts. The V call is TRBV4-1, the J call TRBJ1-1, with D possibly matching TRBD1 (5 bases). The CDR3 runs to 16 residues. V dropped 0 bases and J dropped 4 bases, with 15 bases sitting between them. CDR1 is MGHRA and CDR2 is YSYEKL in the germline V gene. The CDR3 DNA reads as TGCGCCAGCAGCCAAGATTGGGGCAGGGTCGCCACTGAAGCTTTCTTT. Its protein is CASSQDWGRVATEAFF.

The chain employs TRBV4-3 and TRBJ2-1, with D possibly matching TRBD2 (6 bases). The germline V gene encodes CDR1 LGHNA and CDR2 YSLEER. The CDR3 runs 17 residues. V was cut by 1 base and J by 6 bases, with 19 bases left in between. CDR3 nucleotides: TGCGCCAGCAGCCAAGGGGTGGGACTTGGTGACCCCAATGAGCAGTTCTTC. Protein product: CASSQGVGLGDPNEQFF.

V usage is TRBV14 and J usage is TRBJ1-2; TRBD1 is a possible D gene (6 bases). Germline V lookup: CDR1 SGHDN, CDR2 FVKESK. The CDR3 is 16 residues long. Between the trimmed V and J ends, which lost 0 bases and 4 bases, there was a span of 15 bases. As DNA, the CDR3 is TGTGCCAGCAGCCAAGATTGGACAGTTAGTCTCTATGGCTACACCTTC. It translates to CASSQDWTVSLYGYTF.

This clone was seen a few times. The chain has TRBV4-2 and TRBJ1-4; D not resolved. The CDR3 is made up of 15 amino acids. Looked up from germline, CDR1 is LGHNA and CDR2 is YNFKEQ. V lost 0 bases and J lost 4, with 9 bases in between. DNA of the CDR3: TGTGCCAGCAGCCAAGAAATGACTGTTAATGAAAAACTGTTTTTT. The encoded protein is CASSQEMTVNEKLFF.

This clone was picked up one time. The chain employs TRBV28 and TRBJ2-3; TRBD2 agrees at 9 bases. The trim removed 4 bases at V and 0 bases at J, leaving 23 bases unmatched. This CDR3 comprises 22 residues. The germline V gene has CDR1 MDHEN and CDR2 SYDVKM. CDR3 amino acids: CASSSRHGSSGRKGSSTDTQYF. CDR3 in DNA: TGTGCCAGCAGTTCTCGCCATGGGAGTAGCGGGAGAAAGGGGTCTAGCACAGATACGCAGTATTTT.

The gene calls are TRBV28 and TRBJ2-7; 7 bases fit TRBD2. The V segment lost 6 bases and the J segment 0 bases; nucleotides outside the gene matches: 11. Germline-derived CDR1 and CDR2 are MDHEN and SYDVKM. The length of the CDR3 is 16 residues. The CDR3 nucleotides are TGTGCCAGCAGCCCACCCGGCGGGAGAGGCTCCTACGAGCAGTACTTC. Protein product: CASSPPGGRGSYEQYF.

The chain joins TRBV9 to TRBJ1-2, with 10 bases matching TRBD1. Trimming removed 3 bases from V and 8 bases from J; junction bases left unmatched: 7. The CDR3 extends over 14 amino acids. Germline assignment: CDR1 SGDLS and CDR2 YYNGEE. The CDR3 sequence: CASSGGGTGDGYTF. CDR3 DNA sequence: TGTGCCAGCAGCGGTGGGGGGACAGGGGACGGCTACACCTTC.